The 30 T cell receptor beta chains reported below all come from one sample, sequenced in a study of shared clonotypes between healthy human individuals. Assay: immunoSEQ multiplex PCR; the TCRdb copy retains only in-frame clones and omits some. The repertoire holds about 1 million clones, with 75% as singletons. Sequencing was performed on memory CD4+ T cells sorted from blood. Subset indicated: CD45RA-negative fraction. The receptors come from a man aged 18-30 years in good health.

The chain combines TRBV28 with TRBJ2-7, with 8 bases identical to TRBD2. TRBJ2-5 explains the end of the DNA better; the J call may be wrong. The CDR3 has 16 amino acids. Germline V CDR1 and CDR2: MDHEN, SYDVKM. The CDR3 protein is CASSPSSGGRGETQYF. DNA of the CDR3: TGTGCCAGCAGTCCCTCCTCGGGGGGGCGAGGAGAGACCCAGTACTTC.

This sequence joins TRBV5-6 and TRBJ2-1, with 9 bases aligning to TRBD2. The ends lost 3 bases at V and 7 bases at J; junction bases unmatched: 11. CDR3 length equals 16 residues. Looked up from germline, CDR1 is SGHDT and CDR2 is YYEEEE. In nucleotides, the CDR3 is TGTGCCAGCAGCTCCCTCGGCAGCGGGGGGACTAATGAGCAGTTCTTC. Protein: CASSSLGSGGTNEQFF.

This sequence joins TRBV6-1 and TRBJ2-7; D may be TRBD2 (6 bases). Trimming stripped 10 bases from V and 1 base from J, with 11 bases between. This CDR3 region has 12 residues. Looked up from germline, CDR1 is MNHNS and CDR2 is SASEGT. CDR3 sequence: CATRGSSYEQYF. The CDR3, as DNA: TGTGCCACTCGGGGGAGTTCCTACGAGCAGTACTTC.

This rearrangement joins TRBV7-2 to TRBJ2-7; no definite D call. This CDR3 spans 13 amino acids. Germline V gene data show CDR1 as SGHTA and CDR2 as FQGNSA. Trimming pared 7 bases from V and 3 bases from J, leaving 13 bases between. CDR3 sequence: CASTSEARYEQYF. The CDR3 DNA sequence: TGTGCCAGCACCTCAGAGGCCCGCTACGAGCAGTACTTC.

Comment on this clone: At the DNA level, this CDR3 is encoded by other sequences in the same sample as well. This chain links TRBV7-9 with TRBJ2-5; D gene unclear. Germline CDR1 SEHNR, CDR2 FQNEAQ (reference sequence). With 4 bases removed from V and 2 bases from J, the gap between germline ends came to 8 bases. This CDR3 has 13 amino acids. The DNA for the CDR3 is TGTGCCAGCAGCTCGACGGTTCAAGAGACCCAGTACTTC. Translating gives CASSSTVQETQYF.

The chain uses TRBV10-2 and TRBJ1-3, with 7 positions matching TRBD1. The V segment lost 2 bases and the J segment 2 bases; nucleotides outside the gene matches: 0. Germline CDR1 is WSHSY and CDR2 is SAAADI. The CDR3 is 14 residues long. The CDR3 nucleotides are TGCGCCAGCAGTGAGGGACAGGCTGGAAACACCATATATTTT. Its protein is CASSEGQAGNTIYF.

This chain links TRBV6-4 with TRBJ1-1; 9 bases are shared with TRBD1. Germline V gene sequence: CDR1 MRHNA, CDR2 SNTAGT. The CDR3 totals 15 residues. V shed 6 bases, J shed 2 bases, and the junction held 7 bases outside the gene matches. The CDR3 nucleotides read TGTGCCAGCAGACCCCAGGACAGGGGTAACACTGAAGCTTTCTTT. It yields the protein CASRPQDRGNTEAFF.

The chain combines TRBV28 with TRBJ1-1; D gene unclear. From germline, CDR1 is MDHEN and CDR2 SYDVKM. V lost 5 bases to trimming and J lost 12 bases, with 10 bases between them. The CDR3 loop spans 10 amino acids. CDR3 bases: TGTGCCAGCAGTCGTGCCCACCCTTTCTTT. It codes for CASSRAHPFF.

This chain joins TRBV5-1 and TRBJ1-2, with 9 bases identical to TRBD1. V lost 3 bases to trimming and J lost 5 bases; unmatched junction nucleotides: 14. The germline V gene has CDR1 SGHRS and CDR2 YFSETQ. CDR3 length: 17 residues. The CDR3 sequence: CASSSSGQGRGNYGYTF. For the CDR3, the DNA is TGCGCCAGCAGCTCGTCGGGACAGGGCCGCGGAAATTATGGCTACACCTTC. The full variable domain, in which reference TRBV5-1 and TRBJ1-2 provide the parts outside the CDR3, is KAGVTQTPRYLIKTRGQQVTLSCSPISGHRSVSWYQQTPGQGLQFLFEYFSETQRNKGNFPGRFSGRQFSNSRSEMNVSTLELGDSALYLCASSSSGQGRGNYGYTFGSGTRLTVV.

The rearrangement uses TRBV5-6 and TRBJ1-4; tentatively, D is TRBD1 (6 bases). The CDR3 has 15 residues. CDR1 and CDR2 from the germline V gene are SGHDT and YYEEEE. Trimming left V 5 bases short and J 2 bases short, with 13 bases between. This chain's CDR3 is CASSLLGGTNEKLFF. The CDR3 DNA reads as TGTGCCAGCAGTCTGCTAGGGGGGACTAATGAAAAACTGTTTTTT. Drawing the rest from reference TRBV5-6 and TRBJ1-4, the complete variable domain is DAGVTQSPTHLIKTRGQQVTLRCSPKSGHDTVSWYQQALGQGPQFIFQYYEEEERQRGNFPDRFSGHQFPNYSSELNVNALLLGDSALYLCASSLLGGTNEKLFFGSGTQLSVL.

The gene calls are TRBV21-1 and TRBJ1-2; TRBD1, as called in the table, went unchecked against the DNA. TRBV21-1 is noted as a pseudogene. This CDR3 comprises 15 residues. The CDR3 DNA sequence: TGTGCCAGCAGGGGGACAGGGGGCTCTCACTATGGCTACACCTTC. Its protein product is CASRGTGGSHYGYTF.

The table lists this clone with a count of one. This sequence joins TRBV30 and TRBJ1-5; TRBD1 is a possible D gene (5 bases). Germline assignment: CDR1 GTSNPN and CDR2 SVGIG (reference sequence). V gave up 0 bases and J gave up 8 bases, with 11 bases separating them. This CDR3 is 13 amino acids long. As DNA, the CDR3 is TGTGCCTGGAGTGTACAGGTTTCCGAGCCCCAGCATTTT. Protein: CAWSVQVSEPQHF.

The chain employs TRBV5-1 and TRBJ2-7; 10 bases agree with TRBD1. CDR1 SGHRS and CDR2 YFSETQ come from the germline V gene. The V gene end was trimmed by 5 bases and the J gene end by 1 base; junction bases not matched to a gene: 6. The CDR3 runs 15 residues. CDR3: CASRLRQGASYEQYF. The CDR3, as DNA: TGCGCCAGCAGACTTAGACAGGGGGCTTCCTACGAGCAGTACTTC.

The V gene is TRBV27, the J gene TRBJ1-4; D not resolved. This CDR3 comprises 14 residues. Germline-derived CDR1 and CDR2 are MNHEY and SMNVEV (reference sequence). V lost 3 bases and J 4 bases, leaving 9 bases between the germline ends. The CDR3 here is CASSFSSSNEKLFF. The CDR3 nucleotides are TGTGCCAGCAGTTTCTCCAGTAGTAATGAAAAACTGTTTTTT. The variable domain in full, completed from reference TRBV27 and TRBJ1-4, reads EAQVTQNPRYLITVTGKKLTVTCSQNMNHEYMSWYRQDPGLGLRQIYYSMNVEVTDKGDVPEGYKVSRKEKRNFPLILESPSPNQTSLYFCASSFSSSNEKLFFGSGTQLSVL.

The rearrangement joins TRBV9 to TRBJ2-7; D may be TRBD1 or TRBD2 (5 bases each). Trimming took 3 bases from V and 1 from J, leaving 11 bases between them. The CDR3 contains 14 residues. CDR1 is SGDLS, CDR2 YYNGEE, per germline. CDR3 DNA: TGTGCCAGCAGCGCCGGGGCTCCTTCCTACGAGCAGTACTTC. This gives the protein CASSAGAPSYEQYF.

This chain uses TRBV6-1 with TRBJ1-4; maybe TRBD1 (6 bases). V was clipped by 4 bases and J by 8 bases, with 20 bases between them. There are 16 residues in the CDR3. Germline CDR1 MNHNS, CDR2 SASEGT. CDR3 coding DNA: TGTGCCAGCAGTGCCGCAGGGATAGGGGGAGGGGAAAAACTGTTTTTT. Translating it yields CASSAAGIGGGEKLFF.

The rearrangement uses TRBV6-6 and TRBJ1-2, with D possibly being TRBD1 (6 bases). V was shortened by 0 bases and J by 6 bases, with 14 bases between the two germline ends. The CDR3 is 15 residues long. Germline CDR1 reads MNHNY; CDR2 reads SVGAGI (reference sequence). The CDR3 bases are TGTGCCAGCAGTTACTCCCGGGACAAAGGAGATGGCTACACCTTC. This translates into CASSYSRDKGDGYTF.

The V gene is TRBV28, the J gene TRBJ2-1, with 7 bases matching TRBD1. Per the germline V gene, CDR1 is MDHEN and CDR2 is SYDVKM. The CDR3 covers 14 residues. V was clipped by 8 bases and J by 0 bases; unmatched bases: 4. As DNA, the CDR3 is TGTGCCAGCCGGGGACAGACCTCCTACAATGAGCAGTTCTTC. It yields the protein CASRGQTSYNEQFF.

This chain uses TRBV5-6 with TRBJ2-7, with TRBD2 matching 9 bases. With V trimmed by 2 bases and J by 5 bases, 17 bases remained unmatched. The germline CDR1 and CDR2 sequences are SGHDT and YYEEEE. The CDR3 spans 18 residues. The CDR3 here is CASSFQVLAGFSADEQYF. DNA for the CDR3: TGTGCCAGCAGCTTCCAGGTTCTAGCGGGATTCTCCGCGGACGAGCAGTACTTC.

The CDR3 coding sequence is TGTGCCAGCAGTCCCCGGGACGGGGAAGCTTTCTTT. This translates into CASSPRDGEAFF. This chain joins TRBV7-2 and TRBJ1-1; tentatively, D is TRBD1 (5 bases). Trimming pared 6 bases from V and 8 bases from J, leaving 13 bases between. The V gene's germline CDR1 is SGHTA and CDR2 FQGNSA. This CDR3 is 12 amino acids long.

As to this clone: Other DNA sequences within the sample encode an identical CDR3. The CDR3 reads CASSIGGFSGANVLTF. The CDR3 DNA reads as TGTGCCAGTAGTATAGGCGGATTCTCTGGGGCCAACGTCCTGACTTTC. The chain is built from TRBV19 and TRBJ2-6; D is uncertain. Germline CDR1 is LNHDA and CDR2 is SQIVND (reference sequence). There are 16 residues in the CDR3. The V end lost 1 base, the J end lost 0 bases, and 7 bases lay between the germline ends.

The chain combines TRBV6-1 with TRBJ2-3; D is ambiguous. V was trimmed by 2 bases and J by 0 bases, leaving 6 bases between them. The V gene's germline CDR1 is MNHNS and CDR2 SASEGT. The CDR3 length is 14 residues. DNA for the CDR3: TGTGCCAGCAGTGAATATGAGAGCACAGATACGCAGTATTTT. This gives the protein CASSEYESTDTQYF.

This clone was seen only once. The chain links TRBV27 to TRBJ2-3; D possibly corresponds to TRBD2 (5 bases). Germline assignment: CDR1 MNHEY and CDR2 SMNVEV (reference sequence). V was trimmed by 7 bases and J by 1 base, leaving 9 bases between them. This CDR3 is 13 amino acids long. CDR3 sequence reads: CASKRAGTDTQYF. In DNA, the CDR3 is TGTGCCAGCAAGAGGGCCGGCACAGATACGCAGTATTTT.

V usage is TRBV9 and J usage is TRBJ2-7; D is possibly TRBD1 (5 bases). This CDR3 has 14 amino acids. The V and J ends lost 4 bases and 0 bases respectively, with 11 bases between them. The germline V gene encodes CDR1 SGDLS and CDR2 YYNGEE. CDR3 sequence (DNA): TGTGCCAGCAGCATCGGACAATTCTCCTACGAGCAGTACTTC. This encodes CASSIGQFSYEQYF.

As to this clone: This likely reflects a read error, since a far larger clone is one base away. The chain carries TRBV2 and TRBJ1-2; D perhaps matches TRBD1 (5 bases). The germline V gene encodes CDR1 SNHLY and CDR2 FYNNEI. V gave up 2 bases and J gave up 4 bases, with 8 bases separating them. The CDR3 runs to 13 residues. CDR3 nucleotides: TGTGCCAGCAGTGAAACGGGGGGCTATGGCTACACCTTC. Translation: CASSETGGYGYTF.

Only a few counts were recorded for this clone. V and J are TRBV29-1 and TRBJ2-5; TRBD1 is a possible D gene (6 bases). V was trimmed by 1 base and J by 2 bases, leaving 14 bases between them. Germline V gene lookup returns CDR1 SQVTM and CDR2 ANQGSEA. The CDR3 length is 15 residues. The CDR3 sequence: CSVEAGRTVQETQYF. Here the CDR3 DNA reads TGCAGCGTTGAAGCCGGTCGGACAGTTCAAGAGACCCAGTACTTC.

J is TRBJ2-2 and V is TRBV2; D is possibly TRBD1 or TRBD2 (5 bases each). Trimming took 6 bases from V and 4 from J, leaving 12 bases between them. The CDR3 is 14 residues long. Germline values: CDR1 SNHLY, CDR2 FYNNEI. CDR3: CASSGATGTGELFF. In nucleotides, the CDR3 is TGTGCCAGCAGCGGGGCCACGGGCACCGGGGAGCTGTTTTTT.

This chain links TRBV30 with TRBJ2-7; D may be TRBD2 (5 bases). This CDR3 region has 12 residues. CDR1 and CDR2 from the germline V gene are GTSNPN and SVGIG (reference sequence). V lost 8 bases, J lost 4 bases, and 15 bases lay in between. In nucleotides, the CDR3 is TGTGCCCCGAATGAGGGTATGTACGAGCAGTACTTC. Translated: CAPNEGMYEQYF.

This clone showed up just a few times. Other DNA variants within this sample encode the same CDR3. CDR3 residues: CSVTGTANTEAFF. The CDR3 DNA reads TGCAGCGTGACCGGGACAGCCAACACTGAAGCTTTCTTT. V gene TRBV29-1 combines with J gene TRBJ1-1, with 7 bases matching TRBD1. Germline CDR1 reads SQVTM; CDR2 reads ANQGSEA. The CDR3 is 13 amino acids. The V and J ends lost 6 bases and 2 bases, in that order; junction bases with no gene match: 6.

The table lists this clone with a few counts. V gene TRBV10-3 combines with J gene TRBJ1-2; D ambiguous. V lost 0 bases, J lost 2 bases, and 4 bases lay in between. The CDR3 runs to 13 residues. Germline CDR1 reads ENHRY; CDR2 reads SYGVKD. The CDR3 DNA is TGTGCCATCAGTGAGTCGATAAACTATGGCTACACCTTC. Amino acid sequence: CAISESINYGYTF.